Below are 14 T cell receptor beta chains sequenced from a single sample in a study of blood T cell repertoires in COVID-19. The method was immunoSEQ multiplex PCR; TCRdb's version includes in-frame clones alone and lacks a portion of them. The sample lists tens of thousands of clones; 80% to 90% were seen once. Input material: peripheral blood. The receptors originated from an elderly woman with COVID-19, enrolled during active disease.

CDR3 sequence reads: CASSLVRGTSSYNEQFF. The CDR3 region has the DNA TGTGCCAGCAGCTTAGTGAGGGGGACTAGCTCCTACAATGAGCAGTTCTTC. This rearrangement joins TRBV11-2 to TRBJ2-1; 8 bases align to TRBD2. J gave up 0 bases and V 1 base, and 5 bases lay outside the gene matches. Germline V gene sequence: CDR1 SGHAT, CDR2 FQNNGV. The CDR3 contains 17 residues.

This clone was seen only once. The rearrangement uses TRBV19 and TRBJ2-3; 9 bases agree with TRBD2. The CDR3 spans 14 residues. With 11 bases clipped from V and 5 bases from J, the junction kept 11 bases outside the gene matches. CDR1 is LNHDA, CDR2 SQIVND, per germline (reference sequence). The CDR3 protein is CAARSGGQKDTQYF. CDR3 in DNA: TGTGCCGCGAGAAGCGGGGGGCAAAAAGATACGCAGTATTTT.

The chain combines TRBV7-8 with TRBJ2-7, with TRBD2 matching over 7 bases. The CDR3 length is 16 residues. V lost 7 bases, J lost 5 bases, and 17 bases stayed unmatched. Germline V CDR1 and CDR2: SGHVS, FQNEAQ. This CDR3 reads CASTLGGWGGLHEQYF. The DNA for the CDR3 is TGTGCCAGCACCTTGGGAGGGTGGGGTGGTCTCCACGAGCAGTACTTC.

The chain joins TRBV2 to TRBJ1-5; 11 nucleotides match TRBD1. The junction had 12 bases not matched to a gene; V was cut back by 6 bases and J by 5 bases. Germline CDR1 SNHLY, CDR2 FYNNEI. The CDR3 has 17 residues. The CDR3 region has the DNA TGTGCCAGCAGCCACCGCACAGGACAGGGGGCTCATCAGCCCCAGCATTTT. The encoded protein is CASSHRTGQGAHQPQHF.

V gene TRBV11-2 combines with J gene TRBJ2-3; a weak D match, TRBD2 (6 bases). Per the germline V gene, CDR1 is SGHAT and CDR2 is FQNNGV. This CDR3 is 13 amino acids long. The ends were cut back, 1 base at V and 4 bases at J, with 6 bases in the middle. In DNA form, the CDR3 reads TGTGCCAGCAGCTTAGCGGGGGCAGATACGCAGTATTTT. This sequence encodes CASSLAGADTQYF.

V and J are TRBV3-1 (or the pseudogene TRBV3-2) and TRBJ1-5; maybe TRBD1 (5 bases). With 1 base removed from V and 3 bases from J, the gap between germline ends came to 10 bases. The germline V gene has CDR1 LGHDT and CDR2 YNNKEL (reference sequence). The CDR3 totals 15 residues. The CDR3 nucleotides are TGTGCCAGCAGCCAAGGACAGAGGACCAATCAGCCCCAGCATTTT. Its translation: CASSQGQRTNQPQHF.

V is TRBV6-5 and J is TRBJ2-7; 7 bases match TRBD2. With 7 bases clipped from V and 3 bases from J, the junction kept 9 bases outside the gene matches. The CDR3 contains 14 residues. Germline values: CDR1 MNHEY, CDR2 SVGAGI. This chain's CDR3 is CASNSAGQIYEQYF. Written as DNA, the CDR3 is TGTGCCAGCAATTCAGCGGGGCAGATCTACGAGCAGTACTTC.

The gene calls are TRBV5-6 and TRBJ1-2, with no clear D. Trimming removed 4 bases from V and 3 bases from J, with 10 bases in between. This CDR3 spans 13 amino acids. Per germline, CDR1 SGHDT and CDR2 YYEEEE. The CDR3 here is CASSGEQYYGYTF. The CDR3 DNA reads TGTGCCAGCAGCGGGGAGCAGTACTATGGCTACACCTTC.

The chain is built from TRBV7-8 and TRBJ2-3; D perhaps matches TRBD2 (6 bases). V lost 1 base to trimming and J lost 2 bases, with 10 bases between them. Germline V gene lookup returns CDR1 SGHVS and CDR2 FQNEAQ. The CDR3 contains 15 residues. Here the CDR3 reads CASSLERGLTDTQYF. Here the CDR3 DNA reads TGTGCCAGCAGCTTAGAAAGGGGACTCACAGATACGCAGTATTTT.

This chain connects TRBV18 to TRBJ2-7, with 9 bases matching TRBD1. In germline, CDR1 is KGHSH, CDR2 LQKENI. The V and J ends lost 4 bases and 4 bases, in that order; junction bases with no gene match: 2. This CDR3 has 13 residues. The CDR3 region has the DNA TGTGCCAGCTCACTGGGACAGGGATACGAGCAGTACTTC. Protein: CASSLGQGYEQYF.

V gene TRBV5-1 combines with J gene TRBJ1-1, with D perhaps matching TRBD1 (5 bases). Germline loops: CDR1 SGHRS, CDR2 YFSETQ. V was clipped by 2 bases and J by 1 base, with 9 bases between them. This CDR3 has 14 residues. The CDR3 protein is CASSFGAGNTEAFF. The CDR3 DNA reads TGCGCCAGCAGCTTTGGGGCCGGGAACACTGAAGCTTTCTTT.

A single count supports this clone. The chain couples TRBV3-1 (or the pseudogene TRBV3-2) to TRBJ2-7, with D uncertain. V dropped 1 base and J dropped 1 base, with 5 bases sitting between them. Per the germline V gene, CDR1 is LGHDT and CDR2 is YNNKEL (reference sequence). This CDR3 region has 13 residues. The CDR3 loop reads CASSQGRSYEQYF. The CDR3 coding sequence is TGTGCCAGCAGCCAAGGCAGATCCTACGAGCAGTACTTC.

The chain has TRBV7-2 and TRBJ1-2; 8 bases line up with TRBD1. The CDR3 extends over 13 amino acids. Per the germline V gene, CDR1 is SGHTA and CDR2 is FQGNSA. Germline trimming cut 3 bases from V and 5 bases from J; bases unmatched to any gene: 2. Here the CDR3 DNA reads TGTGCCAGCAGCTTGGACAGGGTGTATGGCTACACCTTC. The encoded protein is CASSLDRVYGYTF.

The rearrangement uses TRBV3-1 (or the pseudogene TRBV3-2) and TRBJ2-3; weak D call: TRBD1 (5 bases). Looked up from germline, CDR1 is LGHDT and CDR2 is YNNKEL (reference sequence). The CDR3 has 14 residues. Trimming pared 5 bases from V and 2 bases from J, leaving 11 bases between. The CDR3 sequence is CASSFRTNTDTQYF. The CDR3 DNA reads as TGTGCCAGCAGCTTTCGGACAAACACAGATACGCAGTATTTT.